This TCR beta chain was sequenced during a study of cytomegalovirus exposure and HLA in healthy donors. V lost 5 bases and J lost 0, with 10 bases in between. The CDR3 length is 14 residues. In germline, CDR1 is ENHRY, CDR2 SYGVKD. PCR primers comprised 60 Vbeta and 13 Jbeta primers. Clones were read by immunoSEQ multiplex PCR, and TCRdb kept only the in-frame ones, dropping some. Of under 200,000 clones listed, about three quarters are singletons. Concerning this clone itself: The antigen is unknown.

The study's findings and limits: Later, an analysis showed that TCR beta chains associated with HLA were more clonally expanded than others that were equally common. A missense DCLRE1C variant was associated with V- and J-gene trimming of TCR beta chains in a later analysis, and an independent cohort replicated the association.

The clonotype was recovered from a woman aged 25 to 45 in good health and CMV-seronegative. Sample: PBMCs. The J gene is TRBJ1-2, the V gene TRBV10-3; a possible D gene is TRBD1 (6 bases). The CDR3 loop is CAISWTDANYGYTF. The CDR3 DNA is TGTGCCATCAGTTGGACAGATGCTAACTATGGCTACACCTTC.